One and the same sample provided the 30 T cell receptor beta chains below, sequenced in a study of CD8+ T cells in alopecia areata. cDNA prepared by RNA extraction and subsequent reverse transcription served as the template for sequencing. The table came from immunoSEQ multiplex PCR; TCRdb's copy has only in-frame clones and leaves some out. The table shows 160,000 or so clones, with approximately 53% occurring only once. The source material was CD8+ T cells sorted from blood, sampled at week 0. These receptors all stem from a human donor with alopecia areata.

The chain carries TRBV5-6 and TRBJ2-1, with unresolved D. Germline V gene sequence: CDR1 SGHDT, CDR2 YYEEEE. CDR3 length: 17 amino acids. The V end was cut by 1 base, the J end by 0 bases, with 14 bases between. This CDR3 is CASSLRWRVSSYNEQFF. Written as DNA, the CDR3 is TGTGCCAGCAGCTTGAGGTGGAGAGTTAGCTCCTACAATGAGCAGTTCTTC.

The chain combines TRBV27 with TRBJ1-5, with a possible D match to TRBD1 (5 bases). V lost 2 bases, J lost 5 bases, and 7 bases lay in between. The germline gives CDR1 MNHEY, CDR2 SMNVEV (reference sequence). The CDR3 is made up of 13 amino acids. The CDR3 DNA reads TGTGCCAGCAGTTTAGGGGCTGATCAGCCCCAGCATTTT. Translating gives CASSLGADQPQHF.

V usage is TRBV29-1 and J usage is TRBJ2-7, with TRBD1 as a possible D gene (5 bases). Between the trimmed V and J ends, which lost 6 bases and 2 bases, there was a span of 11 bases. The CDR3 runs to 12 residues. Germline V lookup: CDR1 SQVTM, CDR2 ANQGSEA. CDR3 nucleotide sequence: TGCAGCGTGCTACAGGAGACCTACGAGCAGTACTTC. Residues: CSVLQETYEQYF.

This clone was observed a single time. This chain links TRBV7-9 with TRBJ2-7; no definite D call. CDR3 length: 15 residues. Trimming cost V 1 base and J 4 bases, with 14 bases left between them. Germline V gene sequence: CDR1 SEHNR, CDR2 FQNEAQ (reference sequence). As DNA, the CDR3 is TGTGCCAGCAGCTTAGTAACGGCCGAGGTTTACGAGCAGTACTTC. Its translation is CASSLVTAEVYEQYF. Based on the CDR3 plus reference TRBV7-9 and TRBJ2-7, the full variable domain is DTGVSQNPRHKITKRGQNVTFRCDPISEHNRLYWYRQTLGQGPEFLTYFQNEAQLEKSRLLSDRFSAERPKGSFSTLEIQRTEQGDSAMYLCASSLVTAEVYEQYFGPGTRLTVT.

This chain connects TRBV19 to TRBJ2-7; 7 nucleotides agree with TRBD2. V lost 9 bases to trimming and J lost 2 bases; unmatched junction nucleotides: 10. The germline V gene encodes CDR1 LNHDA and CDR2 SQIVND (reference sequence). The CDR3 spans 14 residues. The CDR3 loop reads CASRPGAGAYEQYF. CDR3 in DNA: TGTGCCAGCCGACCTGGGGCGGGGGCCTACGAGCAGTACTTC.

There are a few counts of this clone. The chain recombines TRBV4-3 with TRBJ1-1, with no clear D. V dropped 1 base and J dropped 7 bases, with 13 bases sitting between them. Germline V gene lookup returns CDR1 LGHNA and CDR2 YSLEER. The CDR3 sequence is 14 residues long. The CDR3 DNA follows: TGCGCCAGCAGCCAAGCTGCCGGGCAAGGTGAAGCTTTCTTT. Protein: CASSQAAGQGEAFF.

This clone was counted a few times. V is TRBV30 and J is TRBJ1-1; no reliable D call. V was clipped by 0 bases and J by 1 base, with 6 bases between them. This CDR3 is built from 13 residues. Germline V gene data show CDR1 as GTSNPN and CDR2 as SVGIG (reference sequence). CDR3 residues: CAWSVAPNTEAFF. DNA for the CDR3: TGTGCCTGGAGTGTAGCCCCGAACACTGAAGCTTTCTTT.

The chain combines TRBV6-5 with TRBJ1-2, with 9 bases aligning to TRBD1. The V gene end was trimmed by 5 bases and the J gene end by 5 bases; junction bases not matched to a gene: 9. CDR1 and CDR2 (germline): MNHEY, SVGAGI. This CDR3 has 15 residues. CDR3 loop: CASSGPGQGLYGYTF. CDR3 nucleotides: TGTGCCAGCAGTGGACCGGGACAGGGCTTATATGGCTACACCTTC.

The table lists this clone with a few counts. The chain is built from TRBV25-1 and TRBJ1-1; D not certain. The CDR3 length is 11 residues. V lost 5 bases and J 4 bases, leaving 5 bases between the germline ends. Germline V gene lookup returns CDR1 MGHDK and CDR2 SYGVNS. CDR3 sequence reads: CASSWSTEAFF. The CDR3 DNA reads TGTGCCAGCAGTTGGAGCACTGAAGCTTTCTTT.

The table lists this clone with a few counts. This chain links TRBV7-8 with TRBJ1-2; 8 nucleotides agree with TRBD1. The CDR3 sequence is 17 residues long. CDR1 SGHVS and CDR2 FQNEAQ come from the germline V gene. J gave up 1 base and V 5 bases, and 12 bases lay outside the gene matches. The CDR3 DNA reads TGTGCCAGCAGCAAGGACCGGACAGGGCTACTTAACTATGGCTACACCTTC. It specifies CASSKDRTGLLNYGYTF.

This clone was counted a few times. This chain links TRBV19 with TRBJ2-1; D gene uncertain. Trimming removed 1 base at V and 0 bases at J, with 7 bases between. The germline V gene encodes CDR1 LNHDA and CDR2 SQIVND (reference sequence). This CDR3 has 15 residues. The CDR3 coding sequence is TGTGCCAGTAGTATAGTTTGGGGCTCCTACAATGAGCAGTTCTTC. It codes for CASSIVWGSYNEQFF.

This sequence joins TRBV19 and TRBJ2-1; D remains ambiguous. In germline, CDR1 is LNHDA, CDR2 SQIVND (reference sequence). This CDR3 is 13 amino acids long. V was clipped by 3 bases and J by 8 bases, with 11 bases between them. The DNA for the CDR3 is TGTGCCAGTAGTATTCGTGGGTCCGATGAGCAGTTCTTC. Residues: CASSIRGSDEQFF.

This clone was seen only a few times. This chain joins TRBV14 and TRBJ2-7; D not resolved. The germline CDR1 and CDR2 sequences are SGHDN and FVKESK. CDR3 length: 11 residues. The V and J ends lost 1 base and 2 bases respectively, with 0 bases between them. The CDR3 protein is CASSQAYEQYF. For the CDR3, the DNA is TGTGCCAGCAGCCAAGCCTACGAGCAGTACTTC.

The CDR3: CASSLETFPVGGYTF. DNA of the CDR3: TGTGCCAGCAGCTTAGAAACATTCCCGGTCGGGGGCTACACCTTC. The V and J genes are TRBV13 and TRBJ1-2; D not resolved. This CDR3 contains 15 residues. V shed 1 base and J shed 8 bases, with 17 bases lying between them. Germline V CDR1 and CDR2: PRHDT, FYEKMQ (reference sequence). The full variable domain, completed using reference TRBV13 and TRBJ1-2, is AAGVIQSPRHLIKEKRETATLKCYPIPRHDTVYWYQQGPGQDPQFLISFYEKMQSDKGSIPDRFSAQQFSDYHSELNMSSLELGDSALYFCASSLETFPVGGYTFGSGTRLTVV.

This clone was seen more than once but under ten times. The chain combines TRBV5-8 with TRBJ2-1, with D possibly TRBD1 on 6 matching bases. The germline V gene encodes CDR1 SGHTS and CDR2 YDEGEE. This CDR3 is 16 amino acids long. The germline V and J ends were trimmed by 3 bases and 7 bases, with 20 bases remaining between them. The CDR3 region is CASSSSGTRLGNEQFF. CDR3 sequence (DNA): TGTGCCAGCAGCTCGTCCGGGACACGCTTAGGGAATGAGCAGTTCTTC. The full variable domain, completed using reference TRBV5-8 and TRBJ2-1, is EAGVTQSPTHLIKTRGQQATLRCSPISGHTSVYWYQQALGLGLQFLLWYDEGEERNRGNFPPRFSGRQFPNYSSELNVNALELEDSALYLCASSSSGTRLGNEQFFGPGTRLTVL.

The table lists this clone with a few counts. The chain joins TRBV7-9 to TRBJ2-4, with D perhaps matching TRBD2 (6 bases). Germline V gene data show CDR1 as SEHNR and CDR2 as FQNEAQ (reference sequence). This CDR3 comprises 13 residues. The V and J ends lost 1 base and 6 bases respectively, with 7 bases between them. CDR3 DNA sequence: TGTGCCAGCAGCTTAGGGGGGGTAAACATTCAGTACTTC. Residues: CASSLGGVNIQYF.

The rearrangement links TRBV12-5 to TRBJ2-1; 9 bases match TRBD2. The trim removed 1 base at V and 8 bases at J, leaving 3 bases unmatched. The CDR3 is 14 amino acids. Per the germline V gene, CDR1 is LGHNT and CDR2 is FRNRAP. The CDR3 nucleotides read TGTGCTAGTGGTTTGGGGGGACTAGCCGATGAGCAGTTCTTC. Encoded protein: CASGLGGLADEQFF. Looking up the rest from reference TRBV12-5 and TRBJ2-1 gives the full variable domain: DARVTQTPRHKVTEMGQEVTMRCQPILGHNTVFWYRQTMMQGLELLAYFRNRAPLDDSGMPKDRFSAEMPDATLATLKIQPSEPRDSAVYFCASGLGGLADEQFFGPGTRLTVL.

In this sample, this clone turned up a few times. This chain links TRBV23-1 with TRBJ1-2; D remains ambiguous. TRBV23-1 is given ORF status, its function remaining uncertain. This CDR3 is 13 amino acids long. Trimming took 0 bases from V and 4 from J, leaving 6 bases between them. The CDR3 loop is CASSQSRAYGYTF. The CDR3 DNA reads TGCGCCAGCAGTCAATCGAGGGCCTATGGCTACACCTTC.

The V call is TRBV7-8, the J call TRBJ2-3; D could derive from TRBD1 or TRBD2 (6 bases each). Between the trimmed V and J ends, which lost 5 bases and 2 bases, there was a span of 17 bases. The CDR3 is 16 amino acids. CDR1 is SGHVS and CDR2 is FQNEAQ in the germline V gene. CDR3 sequence reads: CASSLGLGGLTDTQYF. The DNA for the CDR3 is TGTGCCAGCAGCCTAGGGTTAGGGGGACTCACAGATACGCAGTATTTT.

The chain is built from TRBV10-3 and TRBJ2-6, with D perhaps matching TRBD1 (6 bases). Trimming shortened V by 4 bases and J by 0 bases, and 13 bases separated the two germline ends. The CDR3 spans 17 residues. Germline loops: CDR1 ENHRY, CDR2 SYGVKD. This CDR3 reads CAISGRDNRSGANVLTF. DNA for the CDR3: TGTGCCATCAGTGGTCGGGACAATCGCTCTGGGGCCAACGTCCTGACTTTC.

This rearrangement joins TRBV4-3 to TRBJ1-2; a weak D match, TRBD1 (5 bases). There are 12 residues in the CDR3. Trimming took 4 bases from V and 6 from J, leaving 9 bases between them. From germline, CDR1 is LGHNA and CDR2 YSLEER. CDR3 DNA: TGCGCCAGCAGCCCAGGGAAACATGGCTACACCTTC. Its translation is CASSPGKHGYTF.

The chain couples TRBV30 to TRBJ2-7; the D is unclear. The CDR3 consists of 14 residues. CDR1 is GTSNPN, CDR2 SVGIG, per germline (reference sequence). Trimming cost V 6 bases and J 1 base, with 16 bases left between them. The chain's CDR3 is CACIWSEESYEQYF. DNA for the CDR3: TGTGCCTGTATTTGGAGTGAGGAATCCTACGAGCAGTACTTC.

This clone was seen only once. The gene calls are TRBV23-1 and TRBJ1-1; 8 nucleotides agree with TRBD1. TRBV23-1 is flagged as an ORF with uncertain function. The CDR3 runs to 18 residues. The V gene end was trimmed by 0 bases and the J gene end by 2 bases; junction bases not matched to a gene: 11. CDR3 sequence: CASSQSRQGAFGNTEAFF. CDR3 DNA: TGCGCCAGCAGTCAATCTAGGCAGGGGGCGTTTGGTAACACTGAAGCTTTCTTT.

This chain connects TRBV14 to TRBJ1-1; unclear D gene. Deletions cut 2 bases from V and 0 bases from J, with 10 bases between. Germline loops: CDR1 SGHDN, CDR2 FVKESK. The CDR3 totals 15 residues. The DNA for the CDR3 is TGTGCCAGCAGCCAACAATCCAAAATGAACACTGAAGCTTTCTTT. It encodes CASSQQSKMNTEAFF.

The chain is built from TRBV11-2 and TRBJ2-7; 8 bases are a match to TRBD1. V was pared by 5 bases and J by 3 bases, with 3 bases of the junction left unmatched. Looked up from germline, CDR1 is SGHAT and CDR2 is FQNNGV. This CDR3 region has 13 residues. The DNA of the CDR3 is TGTGCCAGCAGCACCGGGACAGGCTACGAGCAGTACTTC. Amino acids: CASSTGTGYEQYF.

This clone was picked up one time. The sample holds other DNA sequences that translate to the same CDR3. The chain couples TRBV30 to TRBJ2-7, with D uncertain. Germline CDR1 is GTSNPN and CDR2 is SVGIG (reference sequence). Trimming removed 2 bases at V and 4 bases at J, with 6 bases between. This CDR3 region has 11 residues. CDR3 bases: TGTGCCTGGAGTAGTAGTTACGAGCAGTACTTC. Translated, it gives CAWSSSYEQYF. Based on the CDR3 plus reference TRBV30 and TRBJ2-7, the full variable domain is SQTIHQWPATLVQPVGSPLSLECTVEGTSNPNLYWYRQAAGRGLQLLFYSVGIGQISSEVPQNLSASRPQDRQFILSSKKLLLSDSGFYLCAWSSSYEQYFGPGTRLTVT.

The sample holds a few counts of this clone. V is TRBV29-1 and J is TRBJ1-1; no clear D gene. This CDR3 region has 12 residues. V lost 6 bases to trimming and J lost 1 base, with 9 bases between them. Germline V gives CDR1 SQVTM, CDR2 ANQGSEA. In DNA, the CDR3 is TGCAGCGTCTCACTTGGGAACACTGAAGCTTTCTTT. Protein sequence: CSVSLGNTEAFF. The full variable domain, its missing parts supplied by reference TRBV29-1 and TRBJ1-1, is SAVISQKPSRDICQRGTSLTIQCQVDSQVTMMFWYRQQPGQSLTLIATANQGSEATYESGFVIDKFPISRPNLTFSTLTVSNMSPEDSSIYLCSVSLGNTEAFFGQGTRLTVV.

The chain links TRBV19 to TRBJ2-1; D call uncertain. The length of the CDR3 is 14 residues. Germline assignment: CDR1 LNHDA and CDR2 SQIVND (reference sequence). Between the trimmed V and J ends, which lost 3 bases and 3 bases, there was a span of 9 bases. In DNA, the CDR3 is TGTGCCAGTAGTATCGCCGGGTACTACAATGAGCAGTTCTTC. This gives the protein CASSIAGYYNEQFF.

V is TRBV7-3 and J is TRBJ2-3, with 12 bases lining up with TRBD2. The germline gives CDR1 SGHTA, CDR2 FQGTGA. J lost 2 bases, V lost 4 bases, and 1 base had no gene match. The CDR3 runs 15 residues. CDR3 loop: CASSSSGGDTDTQYF. CDR3 sequence (DNA): TGTGCCAGCAGCTCTAGCGGGGGGGACACAGATACGCAGTATTTT.

This rearrangement joins TRBV23-1 to TRBJ1-2; D is perhaps TRBD1 (5 bases). TRBV23-1 carries the ORF label, with uncertain function. Trimming removed 9 bases from V and 6 bases from J, with 11 bases in between. The CDR3 contains 11 residues. CDR3 DNA: TGCGCCAGATTGGGACGAGATGGCTACACCTTC. The encoded protein is CARLGRDGYTF.